Here is one TCR beta chain with its context. The record originates from a study of glioma-infiltrating T cells after dendritic cell vaccination. Repertoires were generated with immunoSEQ multiplex PCR, while TCRdb's copy carries only in-frame clones and drops some. The table has tens of thousands of clones, around 86% seen once; the top ten hold approximately 10%. After removal of 4 bases from V and 0 bases from J, the junction contained 6 bases not matched to a gene. The germline V gene has CDR1 SGHTA and CDR2 FQGNSA. This CDR3 is built from 18 residues. The chain has TRBV7-2 and TRBJ2-6, with TRBD1 identical over 10 bases. The input for sequencing was blood, taken before dendritic cell vaccination. The receptor was isolated from a human donor with glioblastoma. The DNA of the CDR3 is TGTGCCAGCAGCTACCGGGACAGGGGTCGCTCTGGGGCCAACGTCCTGACTTTC. It encodes CASSYRDRGRSGANVLTF. Complete variable domain (other parts from reference TRBV7-2 and TRBJ2-6): GAGVSQSPSNKVTEKGKDVELRCDPISGHTALYWYRQSLGQGLEFLIYFQGNSAPDKSGLPSDRFSAERTGGSVSTLTIQRTQQEDSAVYLCASSYRDRGRSGANVLTFGAGSRLTVL.